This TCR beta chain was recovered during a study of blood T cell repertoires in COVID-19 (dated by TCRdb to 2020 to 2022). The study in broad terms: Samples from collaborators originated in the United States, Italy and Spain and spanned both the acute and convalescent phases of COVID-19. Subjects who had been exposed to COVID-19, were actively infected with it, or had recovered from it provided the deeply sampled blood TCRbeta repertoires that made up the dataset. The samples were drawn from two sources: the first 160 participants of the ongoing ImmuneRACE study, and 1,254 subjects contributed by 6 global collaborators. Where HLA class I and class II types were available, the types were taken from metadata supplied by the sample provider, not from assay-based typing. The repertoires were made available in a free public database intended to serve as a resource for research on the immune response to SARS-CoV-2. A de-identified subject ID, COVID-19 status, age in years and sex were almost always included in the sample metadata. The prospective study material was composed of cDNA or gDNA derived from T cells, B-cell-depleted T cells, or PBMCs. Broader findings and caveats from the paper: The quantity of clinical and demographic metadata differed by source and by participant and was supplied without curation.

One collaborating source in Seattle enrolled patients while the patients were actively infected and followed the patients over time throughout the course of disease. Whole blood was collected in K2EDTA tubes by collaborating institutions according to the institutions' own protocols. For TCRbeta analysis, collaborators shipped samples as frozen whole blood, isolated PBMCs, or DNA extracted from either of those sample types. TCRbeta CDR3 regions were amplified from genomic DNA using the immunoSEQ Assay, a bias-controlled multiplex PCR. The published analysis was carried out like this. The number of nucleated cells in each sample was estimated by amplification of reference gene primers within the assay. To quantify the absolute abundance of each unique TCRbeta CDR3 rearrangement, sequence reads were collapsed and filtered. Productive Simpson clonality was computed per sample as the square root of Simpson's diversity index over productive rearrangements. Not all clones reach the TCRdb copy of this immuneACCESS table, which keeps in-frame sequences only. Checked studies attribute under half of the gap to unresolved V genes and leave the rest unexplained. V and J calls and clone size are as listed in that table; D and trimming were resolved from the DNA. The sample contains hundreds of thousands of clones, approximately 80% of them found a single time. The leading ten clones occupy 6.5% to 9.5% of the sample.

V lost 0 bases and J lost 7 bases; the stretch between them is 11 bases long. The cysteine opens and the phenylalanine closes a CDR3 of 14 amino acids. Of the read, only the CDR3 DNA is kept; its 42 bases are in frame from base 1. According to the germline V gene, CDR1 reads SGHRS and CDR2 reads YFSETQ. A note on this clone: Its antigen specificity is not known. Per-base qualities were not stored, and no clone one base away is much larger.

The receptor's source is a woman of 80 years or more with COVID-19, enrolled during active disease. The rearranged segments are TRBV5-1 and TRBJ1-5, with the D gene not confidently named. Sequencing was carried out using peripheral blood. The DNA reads TGCGCCAGCAGCTTGGCGGCAGGATCGCAGCCCCAGCATTTT. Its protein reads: CASSLAAGSQPQHF.